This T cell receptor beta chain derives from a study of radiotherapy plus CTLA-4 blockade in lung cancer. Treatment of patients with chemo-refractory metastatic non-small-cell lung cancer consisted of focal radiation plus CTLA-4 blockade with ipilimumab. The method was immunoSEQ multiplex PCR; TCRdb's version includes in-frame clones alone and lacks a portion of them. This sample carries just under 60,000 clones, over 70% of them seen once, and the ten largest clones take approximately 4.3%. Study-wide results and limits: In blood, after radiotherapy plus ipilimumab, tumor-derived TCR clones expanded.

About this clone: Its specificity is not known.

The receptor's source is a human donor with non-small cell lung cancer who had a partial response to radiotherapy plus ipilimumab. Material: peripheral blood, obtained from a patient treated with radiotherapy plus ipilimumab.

CDR3 loop: CASSSLRARQPQHF. CDR3 sequence (DNA): TGTGCCAGCAGTTCGCTCAGGGCTCGGCAGCCCCAGCATTTT. J is TRBJ1-5 and V is TRBV28, with a tentative D call TRBD1 (5 bases). CDR1 MDHEN and CDR2 SYDVKM come from the germline V gene. This CDR3 comprises 14 residues. With 4 bases removed from V and 7 bases from J, the gap between germline ends came to 14 bases.